This T cell receptor beta chain was identified in a study of CD8 T cells in ankylosing spondylitis (dated 2017 in TCRdb). Broadly, across the study: To find TCR variants linked to disease, the study profiled T cell receptor beta repertoires in ankylosing spondylitis patients and healthy donors. Peripheral blood samples were taken, and synovial fluid was additionally collected from ankylosing spondylitis patients. The whole study cohort included some 100 healthy donors and some 27 ankylosing spondylitis patients.

Trimming removed 1 base from V and 7 bases from J, leaving 17 bases between the germline ends. The CDR3 goes from the cysteine to the phenylalanine over 15 residues. Of the read, only the CDR3 DNA is kept; its 45 bases are in frame from base 1. The germline V gene (reference sequence) provides CDR1 LGHDT and CDR2 YNNKEL. Instrument used: Illumina HiSeq 2500. TCR beta libraries were prepared by quantitative 5'-RACE with molecular barcodes. The original methods were these. Disease-linked TCR variants were identified with a new computational method built on a probabilistic model of VDJ rearrangement. Starting from the raw public reads, TCRdb applied fastp trimming at Q25, assembled clones with MiXCR and retained in-frame beta chains. For every CDR3 protein sequence, its rows merge into one entry that carries the most common genes and DNA. None of the V and J calls come from the authors' own analysis; TCRdb made them. The sample has almost 400,000 distinct CDR3 sequences on record, 20% to 25% of them singletons. The ten largest clones take up around 17% of the sample.

In the case of this clonotype: What antigen it recognizes has not been identified. Per-base quality was not reported, and no clone a single base away is much larger than it.

Paper-wide results and their limitations: Blood from ankylosing spondylitis patients appeared to be characterized by a TCR beta motif made up of several highly homologous amino acid variants. According to the report, matched synovial fluid samples from ankylosing spondylitis patients were significantly enriched for the disease-linked clones. Some motif variants had previously been reported in the synovial fluid and blood of reactive arthritis patients, which suggests shared mechanisms of disease initiation. The disease-linked clones showed a CD8+ phenotype and occurred at relatively low frequencies in peripheral blood.

Material for sequencing was blood, either unsorted or a sorted T cell fraction (not recorded which). This clonotype was obtained from a male donor with ankylosing spondylitis. The chain couples TRBV3-1 to TRBJ2-7, with TRBD2 tentatively as D gene (5 bases match). The DNA sequence is given as TGTGCCAGCAGCCAAGTGCCTAGAGGGATTTCTGAGCAGTACTTC. Protein translation: CASSQVPRGISEQYF.